The rows below give T cell receptor beta chains drawn from one sample of a study of T cell repertoires in ileal Crohn's disease. Here immunoSEQ multiplex PCR was the method, and the copy in TCRdb shows in-frame clones only, minus some. The table records around 2,500 clones, nearly 80% of them present only once. Sequenced sample: ileal tissue. Receptor source: an adult with Crohn's disease. Each CDR3 is given with its conserved first and last residue. D genes are given only for firm matches. The size field is filled for only some rows; it gives once, few, many or a size class.

DNA | CDR3 | D | size | V | length | J
TGTGCCAGCAGCCCCCAGACGAATGGACTTGAGCAGTTCTTC | CASSPQTNGLEQFF | - | - | TRBV7-2 | 14 | TRBJ2-1
TGCGCCAGCGCGGGGGGACAGGGGGCTGTCGAGCAGTACTTC | CASAGGQGAVEQYF | TRBD1 | - | TRBV5-1 | 14 | TRBJ2-7
TGTGCCAGTAGCGCTAGCGGTAGGGGGGAGCTGTTTTTT | CASSASGRGELFF | TRBD2 | - | TRBV19 | 13 | TRBJ2-2
TGTGCCAGCAGTCTTATCCAGGGGACTGAAGCTTTCTTT | CASSLIQGTEAFF | - | - | TRBV6-5 | 13 | TRBJ1-1
TGCAGCGCCGGCGGGGGTACGGACTATGGCTACACCTTC | CSAGGGTDYGYTF | - | - | TRBV29-1 | 13 | TRBJ1-2
TGCGCCAGCAGCCCGGAGGGACTTACTGATGGCTACACCTTC | CASSPEGLTDGYTF | - | - | TRBV4-1 | 14 | TRBJ1-2
TGTGCCTGGAGTCCGTCCCGGACTAGCGGGTCGGATGAGCAGTTCTTC | CAWSPSRTSGSDEQFF | TRBD2 | - | TRBV30 | 16 | TRBJ2-1
TGCGCCAGCAGCTTGGCTTGGCAGGGTCCCGGGGAGCTGTTTTTT | CASSLAWQGPGELFF | - | once | TRBV5-1 | 15 | TRBJ2-2
TGTGCCAGCAGCTTAGGGTCTCCGGGACAGGGAGGAAACACCATATATTTT | CASSLGSPGQGGNTIYF | TRBD1 | few | TRBV7-9 | 17 | TRBJ1-3
TGTGCCAGCAGTTACGAGGCGAGCTATGGCTACACCTTC | CASSYEASYGYTF | - | - | TRBV6-5 | 13 | TRBJ1-2
TGTGCCTGGAGTGTATGGCCGAACACCGGGGAGCTGTTTTTT | CAWSVWPNTGELFF | - | - | TRBV30 | 14 | TRBJ2-2
TGTGCCAGCAGTGAAGTCCGCAGGGGCGGGAACACTGAAGCTTTCTTT | CASSEVRRGGNTEAFF | - | - | TRBV25-1 | 16 | TRBJ1-1
TGTGCCTGGGGCCTGCCAGGGGGTGAAAAACTGTTTTTT | CAWGLPGGEKLFF | TRBD1 | - | TRBV30 | 13 | TRBJ1-4
TGTGCCACTACACAGGGGACTCATCCGGGGACTGAAGCTTTCTTT | CATTQGTHPGTEAFF | TRBD1 | - | TRBV6-6 | 15 | TRBJ1-1
TGTGCCAGCGGACCCGGGACTAGAGGAGAGACCCAGTACTTC | CASGPGTRGETQYF | TRBD2 | - | TRBV6-5 | 14 | TRBJ2-5
TGTGCCAGCAGCTTAGGAGGGACTAGAGACAATGAGCAGTTCTTC | CASSLGGTRDNEQFF | TRBD2 | - | TRBV11-3 | 15 | TRBJ2-1
TGTGCCAGCAGTGAATCCGGGCAGGGGATCTCCTACGAGCAGTACTTC | CASSESGQGISYEQYF | - | - | TRBV25-1 | 16 | TRBJ2-7
TGCGCCAGCAGCGCCCAGGGGAACATGAACACTGAAGCTTTCTTT | CASSAQGNMNTEAFF | - | - | TRBV5-1 | 15 | TRBJ1-1
TGTGCCAGCAGCTTGCATCAAAATCAGCCCCAGCATTTT | CASSLHQNQPQHF | - | few | TRBV5-6 | 13 | TRBJ1-5
TGCGCCAGCAGCCAAGAAGGGGACAGGGGTGCTTACGAGCAGTACTTC | CASSQEGDRGAYEQYF | TRBD1 | - | TRBV4-1 | 16 | TRBJ2-7
TGTGCCAGCAGCTTACTGCCTAGCGGGAGAACCCCTGGGGCCAACGTCCTGACTTTC | CASSLLPSGRTPGANVLTF | TRBD2 | - | TRBV7-3 | 19 | TRBJ2-6
TGTGCCAGCAGAGTACAGCTTATCAATTCACCCCTCCACTTT | CASRVQLINSPLHF | - | once | TRBV6-6 | 14 | TRBJ1-6
TGTGCCAGCAGTTCGGACAGGGACGGCAATCAGCCCCAGCATTTT | CASSSDRDGNQPQHF | TRBD1 | - | TRBV6-6 | 15 | TRBJ1-5
TGTGCCAGCATGCGTGATTTAGAGACCCAGTACTTC | CASMRDLETQYF | - | - | TRBV7-9 | 12 | TRBJ2-5
TGTGCCAGCAGCCCCGGGACATCCATGAGGACCCAGTACTTC | CASSPGTSMRTQYF | - | - | TRBV28 | 14 | TRBJ2-5
TGTGCCAGCAGCGAACAGGGGGCGACAGATACGCAGTATTTT | CASSEQGATDTQYF | - | - | TRBV21-1 | 14 | TRBJ2-3
TGTGCCAGCTCACCACCGTCAGGGGCCGGAAACACCATATATTTT | CASSPPSGAGNTIYF | - | - | TRBV18 | 15 | TRBJ1-3
TGTGCCAGCAGTTACTCGACTCCCGGTGGCAATCAGCCCCAGCATTTT | CASSYSTPGGNQPQHF | - | - | TRBV6-5 | 16 | TRBJ1-5
TGTACCGACCCGGGGGGGTGTCGTGACAATCAGCCCCAGCATTTT | CTDPGGCRDNQPQHF | - | - | TRBV19 | 15 | TRBJ1-5
TGTGCCAGCAGAGTAGACTCCCGGGAGGGGAGCGGGGAGCTGTTTTTT | CASRVDSREGSGELFF | TRBD2 | - | TRBV6-6 | 16 | TRBJ2-2
TGCGCCAGCAGCCAAGAATCGGGTAGCTCCTACAATGAGCAGTTCTTC | CASSQESGSSYNEQFF | - | - | TRBV4-1 | 16 | TRBJ2-1
TGTGCCAGCAGCTTTGTGGACAGGATCTACGAGCAGTACTTC | CASSFVDRIYEQYF | TRBD1 | - | TRBV11-3 | 14 | TRBJ2-7
TGTGCCAGCAGCTTCCGAGAGTCCACTGAAGCTTTCTTT | CASSFRESTEAFF | - | - | TRBV7-9 | 13 | TRBJ1-1
TGTGCCAGCAGCGTAGCTACGGAGGGGACCTACTATGGCTACACCTTC | CASSVATEGTYYGYTF | - | - | TRBV9 | 16 | TRBJ1-2
TGTGCCAGCAGTGGCCCCGTGGCGGTAAAACACTCCTACGAGCAGTACTTC | CASSGPVAVKHSYEQYF | - | - | TRBV25-1 | 17 | TRBJ2-7